The entry below describes one TCR beta chain. Its antigen is as yet unknown. The entry originates in a study of T cell clones after liver transplantation. Looking at the study overall: In this trial, immunosuppression withdrawal was attempted within 2 years of liver transplant.

The table came from immunoSEQ multiplex PCR; TCRdb's copy has only in-frame clones and leaves some out. The data show 85,000 to 110,000 clones, about 81% seen once. Points from the study as a whole: A larger donor-reactive than third-party decline suggested partial antigen-specific deletion.

The CDR3 consists of 11 residues. V lost 4 bases and J lost 2, with 3 bases in between. CDR1 and CDR2 (germline): SEHNR, FQNEAQ (reference sequence). This TCR was sampled from a human patient who received a liver transplant. Some T cells may be provided by the graft donor. Source: CD4+ T cells from blood, taken approximately 4 years after liver transplant. The V gene is TRBV7-9, the J gene TRBJ2-7; D is uncertain. The CDR3, as DNA: TGTGCCAGCAGCTCCCCCTACGAGCAGTACTTC. The encoded protein is CASSSPYEQYF.